Each of the 8 T cell receptor beta chains below was sequenced from the same sample in a study of cytomegalovirus exposure and HLA in healthy donors. PCR involved 60 Vbeta and 13 Jbeta primers. Sequenced by immunoSEQ multiplex PCR; TCRdb stores in-frame clones only, minus some. The sample contains about 180,000 clones, roughly 77% of which appear only once. The sample comprised PBMCs. These receptors originate from a woman younger than 45 in good health and CMV-seronegative.

V usage is TRBV5-1 and J usage is TRBJ2-7; 9 positions match TRBD1. Germline V gene data show CDR1 as SGHRS and CDR2 as YFSETQ. This CDR3 contains 18 residues. Unmatched junction bases numbered 14, after V lost 0 bases and J lost 4 bases. CDR3 nucleotide sequence: TGCGCCAGCAGCTTGGCGGGACAGGGCCTAAGGTCGCGGTACGAGCAGTACTTC. Residues: CASSLAGQGLRSRYEQYF.

V gene TRBV7-2 combines with J gene TRBJ2-2; D remains unclear. From germline, CDR1 is SGHTA and CDR2 FQGNSA. The ends were cut back, 5 bases at V and 0 bases at J, with 10 bases in the middle. The CDR3 contains 15 residues. The CDR3 loop is CASSRLAANTGELFF. In DNA, the CDR3 is TGTGCCAGCAGCAGACTCGCCGCGAACACCGGGGAGCTGTTTTTT.

The V call is TRBV5-6, the J call TRBJ2-7, with TRBD2 as a possible D gene (5 bases). Germline V gene sequence: CDR1 SGHDT, CDR2 YYEEEE. The V and J ends lost 4 bases and 3 bases respectively, with 14 bases between them. This CDR3 is 14 amino acids long. Here the CDR3 reads CASSPGLILYEQYF. The CDR3, as DNA: TGTGCCAGCAGCCCTGGACTGATTCTCTACGAGCAGTACTTC.

The genes are TRBV7-2 and TRBJ2-4, with a tentative D call TRBD1 (6 bases). CDR1 is SGHTA and CDR2 is FQGNSA in the germline V gene. Trimming took off 1 base at V and 3 bases at J, with 13 bases between the two ends. This CDR3 has 16 amino acids. The chain's CDR3 is CASSLDRARGKNIQYF. Here the CDR3 DNA reads TGTGCCAGCAGCTTAGACAGGGCCAGGGGCAAAAACATTCAGTACTTC. The full variable domain, in which reference TRBV7-2 and TRBJ2-4 provide the parts outside the CDR3, is GAGVSQSPSNKVTEKGKDVELRCDPISGHTALYWYRQSLGQGLEFLIYFQGNSAPDKSGLPSDRFSAERTGGSVSTLTIQRTQQEDSAVYLCASSLDRARGKNIQYFGAGTRLSVL.

The chain has TRBV2 and TRBJ1-4; 9 bases align to TRBD1. CDR3 length: 14 amino acids. The V gene's germline CDR1 is SNHLY and CDR2 FYNNEI. Losses at the gene ends were 7 bases for V and 12 bases for J; bases not matched to a gene: 12. For the CDR3, the DNA is TGTGCCAGCACCACGGAGGGACAGGGTCAGCAACTGTTTTTT. Its translation is CASTTEGQGQQLFF.

The V and J genes are TRBV2 and TRBJ1-4, with D hard to call. This CDR3 region has 16 residues. Germline lookup yields CDR1 SNHLY and CDR2 FYNNEI. V lost 3 bases and J 1 base, leaving 12 bases between the germline ends. The CDR3 DNA sequence: TGTGCCAGCAGTGATGGAGGGTGGGGAACTAATGAAAAACTGTTTTTT. Translation gives CASSDGGWGTNEKLFF.

The chain couples TRBV4-3 to TRBJ2-3; a weak D match, TRBD1 (6 bases). Trimming pared 0 bases from V and 5 bases from J, leaving 18 bases between. This CDR3 region has 17 residues. The germline gives CDR1 LGHNA, CDR2 YSLEER. The CDR3 region has the DNA TGCGCCAGCAGCCAAGATAAGGGACAACTGTACAGAGATACGCAGTATTTT. This encodes CASSQDKGQLYRDTQYF.

This clone was observed a few times. This chain uses TRBV6-5 with TRBJ1-1; 7 bases agree with TRBD1. The length of the CDR3 is 16 residues. The J segment lost 7 bases and the V segment lost 1 base, leaving 12 bases of the junction unmatched. Germline V gives CDR1 MNHEY, CDR2 SVGAGI. In nucleotides, the CDR3 is TGTGCCAGCAGTTACTTGCCCATCCCAGGGGGAGGTGAAGCTTTCTTT. This translates into CASSYLPIPGGGEAFF.